This T cell receptor (beta chain) was sequenced in a study of T cell responses to AZD1222 COVID-19 vaccine. About this clone itself: No antigen is known for it.

General observations from the study: Among vaccine-associated CD4 TCRs, coverage spanned spike, with dominance at 160-218 and 743-854. White British donors predominated, females outnumbered males, and clonal diversity was possibly underestimated. Baseline seropositivity characterized only 5 to 7 AZD1222 recipients.

Libraries were prepared by immunoSEQ multiplex PCR; TCRdb keeps only in-frame clonotypes and omits some of them. The sample gives some 110,000 clones, more than 75% of which show up once; 2% to 3% is in the top ten. Sample: peripheral blood, taken on day 0 of AZD1222 vaccination. The TCR comes from an adult in good health.

The CDR3 loop reads CSVKQVHNEKLFF. The CDR3 nucleotides are TGCAGCGTAAAACAGGTCCATAATGAAAAACTGTTTTTT. This chain connects TRBV29-1 to TRBJ1-4; D may be TRBD1 (5 bases). This CDR3 is 13 amino acids long. Germline V gene data show CDR1 as SQVTM and CDR2 as ANQGSEA. The V and J ends lost 6 bases and 4 bases respectively, with 12 bases between them.